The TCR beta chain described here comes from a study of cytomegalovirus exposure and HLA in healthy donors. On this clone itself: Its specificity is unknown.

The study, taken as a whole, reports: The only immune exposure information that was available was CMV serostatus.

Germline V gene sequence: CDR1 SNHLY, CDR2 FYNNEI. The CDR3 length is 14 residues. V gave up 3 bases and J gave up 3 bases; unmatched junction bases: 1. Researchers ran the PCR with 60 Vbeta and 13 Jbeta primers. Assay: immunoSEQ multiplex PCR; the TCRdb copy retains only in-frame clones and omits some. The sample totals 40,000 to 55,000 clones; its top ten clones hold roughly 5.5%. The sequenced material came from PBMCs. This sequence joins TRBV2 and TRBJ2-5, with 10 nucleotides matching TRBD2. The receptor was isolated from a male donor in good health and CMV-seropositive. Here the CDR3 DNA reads TGTGCCAGCAGTGATCTAGCGGGGGAAGAGACCCAGTACTTC. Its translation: CASSDLAGEETQYF.